Each of the 22 T cell receptor beta chains below was sequenced from the same sample in a study of regulatory T cells in long-lasting Graves disease. Library construction for TCR beta used iRepertoire HTBI primers and Arm-PCR of CDR3 regions. TCRdb redid the calling of the multiplex PCR reads with MiXCR, one entry per CDR3 protein. Here the sample spans about 540,000 distinct CDR3 sequences, roughly 14% being singletons. The time point here: newly diagnosed GD, antithyroid drugs for less than 3 months. Extracted RNA from PBMCs served as the source of the TCR library. The sample was also reused in another study, on T cells in Graves' hyperthyroidism and ophthalmopathy.

The sequencing here drew on peripheral blood mononuclear cells (PBMCs), taken at new diagnosis, from a patient treated with antithyroid drugs. These receptors originate from a man younger than 40 with Graves disease.

This clonotype was counted ten times or more. V and J are TRBV12-3 or TRBV12-4 and TRBJ2-7, with a weak D call TRBD1 (6 bases). Deletions cut 6 bases from V and 5 bases from J, with 14 bases between. This CDR3 region has 13 residues. The CDR3 sequence is CASRKPGQHEQYF. The CDR3 nucleotides read TGTGCCAGCAGGAAACCGGGACAACACGAGCAGTACTTC.

This clonotype was observed many times. J is TRBJ2-5 and V is TRBV30; 7 nucleotides align to TRBD2. The germline V gene has CDR1 GTSNPN and CDR2 SVGIG (reference sequence). This CDR3 contains 14 residues. The ends lost 2 bases at V and 2 bases at J; junction bases unmatched: 5. The CDR3 spells CAWSPPGLQETQYF. The CDR3 nucleotides read TGTGCCTGGAGTCCGCCGGGACTACAAGAGACCCAGTACTTC.

Of note for this clonotype: A read error is possible here, since a much larger clone lies one base away. The gene calls are TRBV6-1 and TRBJ1-6; 7 bases are shared with TRBD1. Looked up from germline, CDR1 is MNHNS and CDR2 is SASEGT. The CDR3 length is 16 residues. V dropped 6 bases and J dropped 5; count of bases not matched to a gene: 10. The CDR3 is CASRSRDSLNNSPLHF. CDR3 bases: TGTGCCAGCAGGTCCCGGGACAGCCTCAATAATTCACCCCTCCACTTT.

There are many counts of this clonotype. V usage is TRBV20-1 and J usage is TRBJ1-1, with 8 bases aligning to TRBD1. The CDR3 spans 15 residues. V was pared by 3 bases and J by 1 base, with 7 bases of the junction left unmatched. Germline CDR1 DFQATT, CDR2 SNEGSKA (reference sequence). The CDR3 is CSASPGGRWNTEAFF. The CDR3 nucleotides read TGCAGTGCTAGCCCAGGGGGCAGATGGAACACTGAAGCTTTCTTT.

This sequence joins TRBV5-1 and TRBJ2-5; 7 bases match TRBD2. The CDR3 extends over 14 amino acids. Trimming at V came to 5 bases and at J to 1 base, leaving 5 bases not matched to a gene. Germline CDR1 reads SGHRS; CDR2 reads YFSETQ. CDR3 in amino acids: CASRLTSLQETQYF. CDR3 in DNA: TGCGCCAGCAGGCTGACTAGCCTCCAAGAGACCCAGTACTTC.

A note on this clonotype: This may stem from a read error, because a much larger clone lies one nucleotide away. The chain links TRBV11-2 to TRBJ2-7; 11 bases are a match to TRBD1. This CDR3 contains 16 residues. CDR1 is SGHAT and CDR2 is FQNNGV in the germline V gene. V trimming: 1 base; J trimming: 6 bases; junction bases outside the gene matches: 8. CDR3 bases: TGTGCCAGCAGCTTAGCCGGACAGGGGGCTCTGGGCGAGCAGTACTTC. Encoded protein: CASSLAGQGALGEQYF.

The rearrangement joins TRBV4-1 to TRBJ1-4; D is ambiguous. The V end lost 4 bases, the J end lost 8 bases, and 17 bases lay between the germline ends. The CDR3 length is 15 residues. Germline CDR1 reads MGHRA; CDR2 reads YSYEKL. The CDR3 reads CASSRTGPSPEKLFF. The CDR3 DNA reads as TGCGCCAGCAGCCGAACCGGGCCATCCCCCGAAAAACTGTTTTTT.

About this clonotype: This could be a read error, since a much larger clone is one nucleotide away. CDR3 amino acids: CASSLTLAGGPVTQYF. In DNA, the CDR3 is TGTGCCAGCAGCCTGACGCTAGCGGGAGGGCCGGTGACCCAGTACTTC. The J gene is TRBJ2-5, the V gene TRBV3-1; TRBD2 matches at 12 bases. The CDR3 totals 16 residues. CDR1 and CDR2 (germline): LGHDT, YNNKEL (reference sequence). With 4 bases clipped from V and 7 bases from J, the junction kept 10 bases outside the gene matches.

At least ten counts were recorded for this clonotype. This CDR3 reads CASSSGLAGQYF. CDR3 coding DNA: TGTGCCAGCAGCTCGGGACTAGCGGGGCAGTATTTT. This sequence joins TRBV13 and TRBJ2-7; 12 positions match TRBD2. The DNA end is a closer match to TRBJ2-3, so the J assignment may be wrong. The CDR3 has 12 amino acids. In germline, CDR1 is PRHDT, CDR2 FYEKMQ (reference sequence).

This clonotype was seen at least ten times. The CDR3: CASSPWAGVSYNEQFF. The CDR3 DNA sequence: TGCGCCAGCAGCCCATGGGCGGGAGTTTCCTACAATGAGCAGTTCTTC. The V and J genes are TRBV5-1 and TRBJ2-1; the match to TRBD2 covers 7 bases. After removal of 4 bases from V and 1 base from J, the junction contained 8 bases not matched to a gene. The CDR3 consists of 16 residues. CDR1 is SGHRS, CDR2 YFSETQ, per germline.

This clonotype was seen many times. This chain uses TRBV6-1 with TRBJ2-7, with D possibly TRBD1 on 6 matching bases. This CDR3 region has 12 residues. Germline lookup yields CDR1 MNHNS and CDR2 SASEGT. Trimming removed 11 bases from V and 0 bases from J, with 11 bases in between. CDR3 nucleotide sequence: TGTGCCTCCAGGACAGTCTCCTACGAGCAGTACTTC. Protein: CASRTVSYEQYF.

This clonotype was seen ten or more times. The CDR3 DNA follows: TGCAGTGCCAAAGGACTAGCGGGAAGGAGCTCCTACAATGAGCAGTTCTTC. Translated, it gives CSAKGLAGRSSYNEQFF. The rearrangement uses TRBV20-1 and TRBJ2-1; 12 positions match TRBD2. The CDR3 loop spans 17 amino acids. The junction had 9 bases not matched to a gene; V was cut back by 6 bases and J by 0 bases. Germline assignment: CDR1 DFQATT and CDR2 SNEGSKA (reference sequence).

A few counts support this clonotype. The chain couples TRBV5-1 to TRBJ2-5; D is undetermined. V dropped 4 bases and J dropped 5 bases, with 9 bases sitting between them. This CDR3 region has 12 residues. The germline CDR1 and CDR2 sequences are SGHRS and YFSETQ. CDR3 region: CASSVDVETQYF. CDR3 DNA: TGCGCCAGCAGCGTGGATGTGGAGACCCAGTACTTC.

This clonotype has ten or more counts. J is TRBJ2-3 and V is TRBV29-1; D is unclear. Germline loops: CDR1 SQVTM, CDR2 ANQGSEA. The ends were cut back, 2 bases at V and 6 bases at J, with 12 bases in the middle. The CDR3 runs to 13 residues. DNA of the CDR3: TGCAGCGTTGAATCGGCCTCCACTGATACGCAGTATTTT. It encodes CSVESASTDTQYF.

This clonotype was seen ten or more times. The V call is TRBV12-3 or TRBV12-4, the J call TRBJ2-3; TRBD1 might be the D (6 bases). There are 17 residues in the CDR3. Trimming left V 5 bases short and J 1 base short, with 19 bases between. CDR3 nucleotides: TGTGCCAGCAGTCCCGGACAGCTAGGGGGTGGCACAGATACGCAGTATTTT. The encoded protein is CASSPGQLGGGTDTQYF.

This clonotype was found many times. The chain links TRBV20-1 to TRBJ2-2; 9 bases map to TRBD2. The CDR3 runs 15 residues. V dropped 3 bases and J dropped 4; count of bases not matched to a gene: 6. From germline, CDR1 is DFQATT and CDR2 SNEGSKA (reference sequence). The DNA of the CDR3 is TGCAGTGCTAGTATGCGCGGGAGGGGCACCGGGGAGCTGTTTTTT. This translates into CSASMRGRGTGELFF.

In its sample, this clonotype was seen many times. The chain has TRBV28 and TRBJ1-5; no clear D gene. The length of the CDR3 is 13 residues. Deletions cut 3 bases from V and 1 base from J, with 4 bases between. Germline V lookup: CDR1 MDHEN, CDR2 SYDVKM. For the CDR3, the DNA is TGTGCCAGCAGTTTCGAGAGCAATCAGCCCCAGCATTTT. It encodes CASSFESNQPQHF.

Many counts were recorded for this clonotype. The chain links TRBV10-3 to TRBJ2-2; D unresolved. Per the germline V gene, CDR1 is ENHRY and CDR2 is SYGVKD. This CDR3 is built from 14 residues. V gave up 7 bases and J gave up 2 bases, with 11 bases separating them. CDR3 amino acids: CAINELGNTGELFF. The CDR3 DNA follows: TGTGCCATCAACGAGTTAGGAAACACCGGGGAGCTGTTTTTT.

As concerns this clonotype: A clone one base away is much larger, so this may be a read error. This sequence joins TRBV19 and TRBJ2-2, with TRBD1 matching over 9 bases. Germline V gene sequence: CDR1 LNHDA, CDR2 SQIVND (reference sequence). CDR3 length: 14 residues. Germline trimming cut 8 bases from V and 3 bases from J; bases unmatched to any gene: 4. CDR3 sequence: CASADRGDTGELFF. CDR3 DNA sequence: TGTGCCAGTGCGGACAGGGGAGACACCGGGGAGCTGTTTTTT.

This clonotype showed up many times. The chain is built from TRBV12-3 or TRBV12-4 and TRBJ2-5, with D perhaps TRBD1 or TRBD2 (5 bases each). The CDR3 sequence is 13 residues long. Trimming stripped 5 bases from V and 7 bases from J, with 14 bases between. Written as DNA, the CDR3 is TGTGCCAGCAGTCTCCGGGGCCCGGGGACCCAGTACTTC. Protein: CASSLRGPGTQYF.

This clonotype was detected many times. This rearrangement joins TRBV27 to TRBJ2-1; D is undetermined. Germline CDR1 is MNHEY and CDR2 is SMNVEV (reference sequence). The CDR3 length is 18 residues. Trimming left V 8 bases short and J 0 bases short, with 23 bases between. Here the CDR3 DNA reads TGTGCCAGCCGGACGAGCTTCTTTACGGCAAGCTCCTACAATGAGCAGTTCTTC. Amino acids: CASRTSFFTASSYNEQFF.

This clonotype was recorded a few times. This sequence is one base from a far larger clone and is likely a read error. The J gene is TRBJ2-1, the V gene TRBV2, with no clear D. The CDR3 is 12 residues long. Trimming removed 6 bases at V and 7 bases at J, with 10 bases between. CDR1 and CDR2 from the germline V gene are SNHLY and FYNNEI. As DNA, the CDR3 is TGTGCCAGCAGCTCCATAGTGAATGAGCAGTTCTTC. This sequence encodes CASSSIVNEQFF.